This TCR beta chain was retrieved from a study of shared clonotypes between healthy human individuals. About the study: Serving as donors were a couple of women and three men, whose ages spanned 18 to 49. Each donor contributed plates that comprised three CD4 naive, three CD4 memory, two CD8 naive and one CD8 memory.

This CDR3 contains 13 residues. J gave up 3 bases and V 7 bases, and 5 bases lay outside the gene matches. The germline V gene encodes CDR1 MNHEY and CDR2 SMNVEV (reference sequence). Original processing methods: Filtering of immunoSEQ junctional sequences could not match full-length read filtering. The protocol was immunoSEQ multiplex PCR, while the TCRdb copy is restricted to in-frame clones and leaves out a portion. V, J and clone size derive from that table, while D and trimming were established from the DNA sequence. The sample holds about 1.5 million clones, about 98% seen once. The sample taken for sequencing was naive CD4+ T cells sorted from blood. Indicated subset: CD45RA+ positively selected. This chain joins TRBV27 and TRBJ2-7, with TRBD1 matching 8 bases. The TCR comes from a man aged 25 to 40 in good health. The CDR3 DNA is TGTGCCAGCAAACGGACAGGGATCTACGAGCAGTACTTC. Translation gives CASKRTGIYEQYF.